This T cell receptor beta chain is from a study of T cells in Graves' hyperthyroidism and ophthalmopathy. RNA transcripts yielded amplified TCR beta CDR3 regions. A first-round RT-PCR of the TCR CDR3 used the HTBI primer set. MiXCR, applied by TCRdb to the multiplex PCR reads, yields one record per CDR3 protein. The repertoire holds roughly 500,000 distinct CDR3 sequences, with 46% as singletons. This CDR3 contains 14 residues. Trimming removed 5 bases from V and 5 bases from J; junction bases left unmatched: 8. CDR1 is SGHDN and CDR2 is FVKESK in the germline V gene. This TCR derives from an adult woman with Graves' disease, either hyperthyroidism or ophthalmopathy (not recorded which). V gene TRBV14 combines with J gene TRBJ1-2; TRBD1 matches 7 bases. The sample comprised peripheral blood or thyroid tissue (not recorded which). The CDR3 coding sequence is TGTGCCAGCAGCTCCAACGACAGGGTATATGGCTACACCTTC. Its translation: CASSSNDRVYGYTF.